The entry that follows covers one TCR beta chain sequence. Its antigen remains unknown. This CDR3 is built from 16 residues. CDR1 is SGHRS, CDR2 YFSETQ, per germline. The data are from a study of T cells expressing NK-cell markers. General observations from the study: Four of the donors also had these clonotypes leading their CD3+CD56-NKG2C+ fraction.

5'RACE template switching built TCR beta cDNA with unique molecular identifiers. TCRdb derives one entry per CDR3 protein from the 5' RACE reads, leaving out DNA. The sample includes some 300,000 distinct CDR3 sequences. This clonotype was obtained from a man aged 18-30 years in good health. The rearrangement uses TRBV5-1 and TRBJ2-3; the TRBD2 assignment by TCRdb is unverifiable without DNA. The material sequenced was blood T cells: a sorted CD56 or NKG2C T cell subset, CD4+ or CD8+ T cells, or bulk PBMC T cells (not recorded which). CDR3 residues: CASSPIAGGNTDTQYF.